These 27 T cell receptor beta chains were all obtained from the same sample, sequenced in a study of blood T cell repertoires in COVID-19. The protocol was immunoSEQ multiplex PCR, while the TCRdb copy is restricted to in-frame clones and leaves out a portion. Counted here are around 130,000 clones, roughly 80% occurring once; the ten biggest clones make up about 2.2%. Material: PBMCs or T cells enriched from blood (not recorded which). These receptors came from a man aged 35-49 years with acute COVID-19.

The rearrangement joins TRBV20-1 to TRBJ2-2, with D possibly matching TRBD1 (6 bases). Trimming removed 3 bases at V and 3 bases at J, with 11 bases between. The CDR3 has 14 residues. The germline CDR1 and CDR2 sequences are DFQATT and SNEGSKA (reference sequence). The CDR3 sequence: CSASPQGHTGELFF. As DNA, the CDR3 is TGCAGTGCTAGTCCACAGGGTCACACCGGGGAGCTGTTTTTT.

The CDR3 nucleotides read TGTGCCAGCAGTGAAAATCCATCCACTAGCGGGAGCACAGATACGCAGTATTTT. Amino acid sequence: CASSENPSTSGSTDTQYF. J is TRBJ2-3 and V is TRBV6-1; 9 bases line up with TRBD2. CDR3 length: 18 amino acids. Per the germline V gene, CDR1 is MNHNS and CDR2 is SASEGT. Trimming cost V 2 bases and J 0 bases; bases outside gene matches: 9.

The V call is TRBV6-6, the J call TRBJ1-5, with TRBD1 matching 10 bases. The CDR3 is made up of 18 amino acids. With V trimmed by 10 bases and J by 2 bases, 17 bases remained unmatched. Germline CDR1 and CDR2: MNHNY and SVGAGI (reference sequence). The chain's CDR3 is CATRRQGAVSFGNQPQHF. CDR3 in DNA: TGTGCCACCAGACGACAGGGGGCGGTTTCTTTTGGCAATCAGCCCCAGCATTTT.

The J gene is TRBJ1-2, the V gene TRBV28, with a possible D match to TRBD1 (5 bases). From germline, CDR1 is MDHEN and CDR2 SYDVKM. The CDR3 is 14 residues long. With 5 bases removed from V and 2 bases from J, the gap between germline ends came to 12 bases. The CDR3 DNA sequence: TGTGCCAGCAGTGGGGCGTCCCTAAACTATGGCTACACCTTC. Translated, it gives CASSGASLNYGYTF.

The genes are TRBV28 and TRBJ1-6; tentatively, D is TRBD1 (5 bases). Germline CDR1 is MDHEN and CDR2 is SYDVKM. CDR3 length: 13 residues. V lost 11 bases, J lost 10 bases, and 18 bases lay in between. The CDR3 DNA sequence: TGTGCCGGACGCGGGGGAGCGGAATCACCCCTCCACTTT. Translated: CAGRGGAESPLHF. The full variable domain, rest sourced from reference TRBV28 and TRBJ1-6, is DVKVTQSSRYLVKRTGEKVFLECVQDMDHENMFWYRQDPGLGLRLIYFSYDVKMKEKGDIPEGYSVSREKKERFSLILESASTNQTSMYLCAGRGGAESPLHFGNGTRLTVT.

The chain employs TRBV27 and TRBJ1-1; TRBD1 is a possible D gene (5 bases). V gave up 2 bases and J gave up 7 bases, with 23 bases separating them. Germline V gene lookup returns CDR1 MNHEY and CDR2 SMNVEV (reference sequence). This CDR3 has 17 residues. The CDR3 loop is CASSLVRGKEGRGEAFF. DNA of the CDR3: TGTGCCAGCAGTTTAGTAAGAGGCAAAGAAGGGAGGGGTGAAGCTTTCTTT.

This chain joins TRBV6-1 and TRBJ1-2; TRBD1 matches 8 bases. The germline V gene encodes CDR1 MNHNS and CDR2 SASEGT. The CDR3 totals 15 residues. The trim removed 3 bases at V and 8 bases at J, leaving 11 bases unmatched. The CDR3 here is CASSEVGTGPLGYTF. CDR3 nucleotide sequence: TGTGCCAGCAGTGAGGTAGGGACAGGACCTCTGGGCTACACCTTC.

The CDR3 nucleotides are TGTGCCAGCAGCGTCCGGACAGGGCGGAATTCACCCCTCCACTTT. Translating gives CASSVRTGRNSPLHF. The V call is TRBV7-9, the J call TRBJ1-6; 8 bases map to TRBD1. The junction had 7 bases not matched to a gene; V was cut back by 5 bases and J by 7 bases. The CDR3 has 15 residues. CDR1 is SEHNR and CDR2 is FQNEAQ in the germline V gene (reference sequence).

This rearrangement joins TRBV18 to TRBJ2-7; D uncertain. Trimming took off 3 bases at V and 2 bases at J, with 8 bases between the two ends. Per germline, CDR1 KGHSH and CDR2 LQKENI. The CDR3 is 13 amino acids. CDR3 in DNA: TGTGCCAGCTCACCTAGCTCCACCTACGAGCAGTACTTC. This encodes CASSPSSTYEQYF. Drawing the rest from reference TRBV18 and TRBJ2-7, the complete variable domain is NAGVMQNPRHLVRRRGQEARLRCSPMKGHSHVYWYRQLPEEGLKFMVYLQKENIIDESGMPKERFSAEFPKEGPSILRIQQVVRGDSAAYFCASSPSSTYEQYFGPGTRLTVT.

This chain links TRBV7-2 with TRBJ2-1; 9 bases line up with TRBD2. Germline V gene data show CDR1 as SGHTA and CDR2 as FQGNSA. This CDR3 comprises 17 residues. Trimming took 2 bases from V and 1 from J; bases not matched to a gene: 6. Here the CDR3 reads CASSLMAGGFSYNEQFF. Here the CDR3 DNA reads TGTGCCAGCAGCTTAATGGCGGGGGGGTTTTCCTACAATGAGCAGTTCTTC.

The chain uses TRBV6-6 and TRBJ1-1, with D maybe TRBD1 (6 bases). The CDR3 length is 13 residues. V was shortened by 8 bases and J by 1 base, with 11 bases between the two germline ends. CDR1 and CDR2 from the germline V gene are MNHNY and SVGAGI (reference sequence). In DNA form, the CDR3 reads TGTGCCAGCTCGCGGGGGGCGAACACTGAAGCTTTCTTT. Amino acids: CASSRGANTEAFF.

This chain joins TRBV5-1 and TRBJ1-6; D remains ambiguous. The V end lost 2 bases, the J end lost 10 bases, and 13 bases lay between the germline ends. CDR3 length equals 14 residues. From germline, CDR1 is SGHRS and CDR2 YFSETQ. This chain's CDR3 is CASSLPQAGSPLHF. CDR3 in DNA: TGCGCCAGCAGCTTACCCCAGGCTGGCTCACCCCTCCACTTT.

This chain uses TRBV5-1 with TRBJ2-1; D might be TRBD2 (5 bases). Germline lookup yields CDR1 SGHRS and CDR2 YFSETQ. Trimming took 0 bases from V and 0 from J, leaving 10 bases between them. The CDR3 is 16 amino acids. In DNA, the CDR3 is TGCGCCAGCAGCTTGGTAGGTGGGAGCTCCTACAATGAGCAGTTCTTC. It encodes CASSLVGGSSYNEQFF.

In its sample, this clone was seen a few times. The CDR3 loop reads CSVGTDLNTGELFF. CDR3 DNA: TGCAGCGTTGGGACAGACTTGAACACCGGGGAGCTGTTTTTT. The V gene is TRBV29-1, the J gene TRBJ2-2; tentatively, D is TRBD1 (6 bases). The CDR3 runs to 14 residues. From germline, CDR1 is SQVTM and CDR2 ANQGSEA. Between the trimmed V and J ends, which lost 4 bases and 1 base, there was a span of 10 bases.

This rearrangement joins TRBV5-1 to TRBJ2-5; D is uncertain. The CDR3 has 16 residues. The V end lost 1 base, the J end lost 3 bases, and 16 bases lay between the germline ends. The germline V gene has CDR1 SGHRS and CDR2 YFSETQ. CDR3 amino acids: CASSLLAAVVKETQYF. CDR3 in DNA: TGCGCCAGCAGCTTGCTCGCGGCAGTAGTAAAAGAGACCCAGTACTTC.

This sequence joins TRBV11-2 and TRBJ2-1, with TRBD2 as a possible D gene (6 bases). Germline CDR1 and CDR2: SGHAT and FQNNGV. The CDR3 loop spans 15 amino acids. Trimming shortened V by 8 bases and J by 3 bases, and 17 bases separated the two germline ends. CDR3 nucleotide sequence: TGTGCCAGCGGTGGGGGGAGTACTTTCTACAATGAGCAGTTCTTC. This codes for CASGGGSTFYNEQFF.

The sample holds one count of this clone. The rearrangement joins TRBV9 to TRBJ2-4; weak D call: TRBD2 (5 bases). The germline CDR1 and CDR2 sequences are SGDLS and YYNGEE. The CDR3 loop spans 16 amino acids. V was pared by 0 bases and J by 6 bases, with 16 bases between. CDR3 coding DNA: TGTGCCAGCAGCGTAGCTACCGGAGCGGTTGGAAACATTCAGTACTTC. Its translation: CASSVATGAVGNIQYF.

The V and J genes are TRBV18 and TRBJ2-2; D unclear. This CDR3 contains 11 residues. The germline V and J ends were trimmed by 3 bases and 9 bases, with 5 bases remaining between them. The germline V gene encodes CDR1 KGHSH and CDR2 LQKENI. The CDR3 DNA reads as TGTGCCAGCTCACCCGACAGGGAGCTGTTTTTT. Translating gives CASSPDRELFF. Full variable domain (outside the CDR3, taken from reference TRBV18 and TRBJ2-2): NAGVMQNPRHLVRRRGQEARLRCSPMKGHSHVYWYRQLPEEGLKFMVYLQKENIIDESGMPKERFSAEFPKEGPSILRIQQVVRGDSAAYFCASSPDRELFFGEGSRLTVL.

V is TRBV2 and J is TRBJ1-4; possibly TRBD1 for D (6 bases). The CDR3 runs 12 residues. V dropped 7 bases and J dropped 7 bases, with 10 bases sitting between them. Germline CDR1 and CDR2: SNHLY and FYNNEI. The CDR3 loop is CASKGTPEKLFF. CDR3 nucleotides: TGTGCCAGCAAAGGGACACCTGAAAAACTGTTTTTT.

The chain has TRBV19 and TRBJ1-1; no definite D call. Germline V lookup: CDR1 LNHDA, CDR2 SQIVND (reference sequence). The CDR3 length is 15 residues. The V gene lost 2 bases and the J gene lost 0 bases, with 10 bases spanning the gap. The CDR3 region has the DNA TGTGCCAGTAGTATAAAGGGAGGGCTGAACACTGAAGCTTTCTTT. It yields the protein CASSIKGGLNTEAFF.

J is TRBJ2-2 and V is TRBV4-2; TRBD1 matches at 8 bases. CDR1 is LGHNA and CDR2 is YNFKEQ in the germline V gene. The ends lost 4 bases at V and 5 bases at J; junction bases unmatched: 12. This CDR3 is 17 amino acids long. CDR3 DNA: TGTGCCAGCAGCCTAGAGGGGGCAGGGGGCGGAACCGGGGAGCTGTTTTTT. Protein sequence: CASSLEGAGGGTGELFF.

This chain joins TRBV3-1 (or the pseudogene TRBV3-2) and TRBJ1-2; tentative D call: TRBD1 (6 bases). Germline-derived CDR1 and CDR2 are LGHDT and YNNKEL (reference sequence). The germline V and J ends were trimmed by 5 bases and 4 bases, with 14 bases remaining between them. The CDR3 contains 14 residues. CDR3 DNA: TGTGCCAGCAGCGAGGGGACACGTCTCTATGGCTACACCTTC. Its protein is CASSEGTRLYGYTF.

In its sample, this clone was seen many times. This chain connects TRBV2 to TRBJ1-6, with D unclear. Germline V gene lookup returns CDR1 SNHLY and CDR2 FYNNEI. V was pared by 6 bases and J by 5 bases, with 20 bases between. The CDR3 totals 17 residues. The CDR3 reads CASSEGPVKGDNSPLHF. The CDR3 nucleotides read TGTGCCAGCAGCGAGGGTCCGGTAAAGGGAGATAATTCACCCCTCCACTTT.

This clone was recorded once. The chain carries TRBV15 and TRBJ2-7, with 13 bases aligning to TRBD2. The CDR3 is 16 residues long. Germline CDR1 and CDR2: LNHNV and YYDKDF (reference sequence). The V and J ends lost 3 bases and 2 bases, in that order; junction bases with no gene match: 4. The CDR3 sequence: CATSSELAGGAYEQYF. Written as DNA, the CDR3 is TGTGCCACCAGCAGTGAACTAGCGGGAGGGGCCTACGAGCAGTACTTC.

The chain combines TRBV5-1 with TRBJ2-2; no clear D gene. V gave up 5 bases and J gave up 1 base, with 9 bases separating them. The CDR3 sequence is 14 residues long. From germline, CDR1 is SGHRS and CDR2 YFSETQ. CDR3 protein: CASSYIVNTGELFF. The CDR3 region has the DNA TGCGCCAGCAGTTACATCGTGAACACCGGGGAGCTGTTTTTT. Looking up the rest from reference TRBV5-1 and TRBJ2-2 gives the full variable domain: KAGVTQTPRYLIKTRGQQVTLSCSPISGHRSVSWYQQTPGQGLQFLFEYFSETQRNKGNFPGRFSGRQFSNSRSEMNVSTLELGDSALYLCASSYIVNTGELFFGEGSRLTVL.

This chain joins TRBV19 and TRBJ2-1; 13 nucleotides agree with TRBD2. Losses at the gene ends were 6 bases for V and 5 bases for J; bases not matched to a gene: 1. The CDR3 sequence is 14 residues long. Germline CDR1 reads LNHDA; CDR2 reads SQIVND (reference sequence). Here the CDR3 reads CASRGTSGDNEQFF. CDR3 sequence (DNA): TGTGCCAGTAGGGGGACTAGCGGGGACAATGAGCAGTTCTTC.

With regard to this clone: This CDR3 is also generated by other DNA sequences in the sample. V and J are TRBV29-1 and TRBJ1-1; 8 bases are shared with TRBD1. After removal of 7 bases from V and 0 bases from J, the junction contained 4 bases not matched to a gene. Germline CDR1 SQVTM, CDR2 ANQGSEA. The CDR3 has 13 residues. The CDR3 region has the DNA TGCAGCGCCCGACAGGGGTTGAACACTGAAGCTTTCTTT. Amino acids: CSARQGLNTEAFF.